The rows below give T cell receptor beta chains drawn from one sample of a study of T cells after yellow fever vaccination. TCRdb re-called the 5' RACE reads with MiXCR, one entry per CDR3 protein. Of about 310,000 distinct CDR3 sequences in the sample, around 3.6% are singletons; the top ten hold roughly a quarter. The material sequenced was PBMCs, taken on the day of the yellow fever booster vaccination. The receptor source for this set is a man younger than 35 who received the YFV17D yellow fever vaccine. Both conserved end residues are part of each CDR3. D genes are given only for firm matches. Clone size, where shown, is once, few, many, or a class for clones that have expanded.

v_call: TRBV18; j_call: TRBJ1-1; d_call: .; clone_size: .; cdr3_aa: CASSLPVGEAFF; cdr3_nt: TGTGCCAGCTCACTGCCAGTCGGTGAAGCTTTCTTT
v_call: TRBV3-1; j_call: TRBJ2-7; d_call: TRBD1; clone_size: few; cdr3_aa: CASSQDDRVFGIRYF; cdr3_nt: TGTGCCAGCAGCCAAGATGACAGGGTTTTTGGAATTCGCTACTTC
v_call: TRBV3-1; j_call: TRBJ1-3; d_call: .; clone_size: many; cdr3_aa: CASSQGDISGNTIYF; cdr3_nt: TGTGCCAGCAGCCAAGGAGACATCTCTGGAAACACCATATATTTT
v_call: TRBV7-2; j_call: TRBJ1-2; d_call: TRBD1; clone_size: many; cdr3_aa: CASSLGRQGHGYTF; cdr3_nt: TGTGCCAGCAGCTTAGGGAGACAGGGGCATGGCTACACCTTC
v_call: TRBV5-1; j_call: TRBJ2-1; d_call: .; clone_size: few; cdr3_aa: CASSLGTSEQFF; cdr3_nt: TGCGCCAGCAGCTTGGGTACGAGTGAGCAGTTCTTC
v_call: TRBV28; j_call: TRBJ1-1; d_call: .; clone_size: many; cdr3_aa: CASTVGGGTEAFF; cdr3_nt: TGTGCCAGCACGGTTGGGGGTGGCACTGAAGCTTTCTTT
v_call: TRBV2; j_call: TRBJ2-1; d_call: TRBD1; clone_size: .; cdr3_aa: CASAKQGAVSGEQFF; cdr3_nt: TGTGCCAGCGCAAAACAGGGGGCCGTTTCTGGGGAGCAGTTCTTC
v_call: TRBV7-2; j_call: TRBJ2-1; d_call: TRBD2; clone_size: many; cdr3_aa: CAILAGAYNEQFF; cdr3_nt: TGTGCCATCCTAGCGGGGGCCTACAATGAGCAGTTCTTC
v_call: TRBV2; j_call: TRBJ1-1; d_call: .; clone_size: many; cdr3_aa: CASIPGPTPNTEAFF; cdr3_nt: TGTGCCAGCATCCCCGGGCCCACCCCGAACACTGAAGCTTTCTTT
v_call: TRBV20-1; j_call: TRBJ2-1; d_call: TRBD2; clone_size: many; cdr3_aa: CSAGTSGGAGNEQFF; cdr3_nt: TGCAGTGCTGGGACTAGCGGGGGGGCCGGCAATGAGCAGTTCTTC
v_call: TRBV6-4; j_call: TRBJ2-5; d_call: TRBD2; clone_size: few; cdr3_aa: CASSDSSGGPETQYF; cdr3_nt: TGTGCCAGCAGTGACTCTAGCGGGGGGCCAGAGACCCAGTACTTC
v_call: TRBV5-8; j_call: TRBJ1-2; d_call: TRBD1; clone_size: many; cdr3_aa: CASSPRLDRGRVANYGYTF; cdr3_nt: TGTGCCAGCAGCCCTAGACTCGACAGGGGCCGAGTTGCTAACTATGGCTACACCTTC
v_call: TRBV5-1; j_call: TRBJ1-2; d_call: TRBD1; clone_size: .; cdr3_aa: CASSLGQSYTF; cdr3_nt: TGCGCCAGCAGCCTGGGACAGAGCTACACCTTC
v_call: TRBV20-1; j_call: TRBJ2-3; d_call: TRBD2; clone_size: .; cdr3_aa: CSGGTSGGFSTDTQYF; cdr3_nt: TGCAGTGGAGGGACTAGCGGGGGGTTTAGCACAGATACGCAGTATTTT
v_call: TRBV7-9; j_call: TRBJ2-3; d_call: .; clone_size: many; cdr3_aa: CASSFWQGGTDTQYF; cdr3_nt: TGTGCCAGCAGCTTCTGGCAGGGCGGCACAGATACGCAGTATTTT
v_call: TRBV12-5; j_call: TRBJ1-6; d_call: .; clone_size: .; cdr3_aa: CASGLVLGREYNSPLHF; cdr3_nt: TGTGCTAGTGGTTTGGTACTAGGCAGGGAGTATAATTCACCCCTCCACTTT
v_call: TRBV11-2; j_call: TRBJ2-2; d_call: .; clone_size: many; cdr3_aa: CASSPLAQNTGELFF; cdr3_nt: TGTGCCAGCAGCCCATTAGCGCAGAACACCGGGGAGCTGTTTTTT
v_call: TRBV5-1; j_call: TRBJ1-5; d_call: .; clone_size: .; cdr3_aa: CASSREGDSNQPQHF; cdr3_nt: TGCGCCAGCAGCCGCGAAGGAGATAGCAATCAGCCCCAGCATTTT
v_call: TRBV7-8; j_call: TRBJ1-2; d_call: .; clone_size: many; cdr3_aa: CASSLLGVTNYGYTF; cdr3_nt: TGTGCCAGCAGCTTGTTGGGGGTAACCAACTATGGCTACACCTTC
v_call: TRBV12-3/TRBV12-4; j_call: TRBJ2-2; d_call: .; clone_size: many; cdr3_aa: CASSQDTNTGELFF; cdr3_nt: TGTGCCAGCAGTCAGGACACGAACACCGGGGAGCTGTTTTTT
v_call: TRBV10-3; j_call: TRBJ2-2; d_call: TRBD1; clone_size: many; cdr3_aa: CAISTGTGATGELFF; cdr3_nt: TGTGCCATCAGCACCGGGACAGGGGCCACCGGGGAGCTGTTTTTT
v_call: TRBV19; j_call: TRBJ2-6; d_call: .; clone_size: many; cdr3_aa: CASSGHARPGANVLTF; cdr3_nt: TGTGCCAGTAGTGGACACGCCCGCCCCGGGGCCAACGTCCTGACTTTC
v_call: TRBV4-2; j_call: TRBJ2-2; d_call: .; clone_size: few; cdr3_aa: CASSQWLQKNTGELFF; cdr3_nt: TGTGCCAGCAGCCAATGGTTACAGAAAAACACCGGGGAGCTGTTTTTT
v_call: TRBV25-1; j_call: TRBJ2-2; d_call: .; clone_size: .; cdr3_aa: CASSQLITGVTGELFF; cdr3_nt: TGTGCCAGCAGTCAACTTATCACCGGGGTCACCGGGGAGCTGTTTTTT
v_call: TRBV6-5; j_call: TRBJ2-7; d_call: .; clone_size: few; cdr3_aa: CASSTRDRGSYEQYF; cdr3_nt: TGTGCCAGCAGTACCCGGGACCGAGGATCCTACGAGCAGTACTTC
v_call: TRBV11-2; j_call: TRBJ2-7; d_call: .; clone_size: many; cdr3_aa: CASSLLGWEADSYEQYF; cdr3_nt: TGTGCCAGCAGCTTACTGGGATGGGAGGCGGACTCCTACGAGCAGTACTTC
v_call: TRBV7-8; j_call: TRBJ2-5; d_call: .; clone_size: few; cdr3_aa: CASSLIPGQETQYF; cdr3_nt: TGTGCCAGCAGCTTAATTCCGGGGCAAGAGACCCAGTACTTC
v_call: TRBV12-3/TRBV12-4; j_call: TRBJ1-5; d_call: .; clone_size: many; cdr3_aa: CASSLWTYSGQPQHF; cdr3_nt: TGTGCCAGCAGTTTATGGACGTACTCGGGTCAGCCCCAGCATTTT